These T cell receptor beta chains were read from a single sample in a study of cytomegalovirus exposure and HLA in healthy donors. Repertoires were generated with immunoSEQ multiplex PCR, while TCRdb's copy carries only in-frame clones and drops some. The table shows over 100,000 clones, with roughly 70% occurring only once. The source material was PBMCs. These receptors came from a woman aged 25 to 45 in good health and CMV-seronegative. The CDR3 runs from the conserved cysteine through the conserved F or W. A D gene is named only where the DNA matches it firmly. The size field is filled for only some rows; it gives once, few, many or a size class.

v_call: TRBV21-1; d_call: -; j_call: TRBJ1-1; clone_size: -; cdr3_aa: CASSKRGRQAHTEAFF; cdr3_nt: TGTGCCAGCAGCAAAAGGGGAAGGCAAGCCCACACTGAAGCTTTCTTT
v_call: TRBV15; d_call: -; j_call: TRBJ2-3; clone_size: -; cdr3_aa: CATSRGSGLTDTQYF; cdr3_nt: TGTGCCACCAGCAGGGGCAGCGGCCTAACAGATACGCAGTATTTT
v_call: TRBV10-3; d_call: -; j_call: TRBJ2-6; clone_size: -; cdr3_aa: CAISDSSGANVLTF; cdr3_nt: TGTGCCATCAGCGACAGCTCTGGGGCCAACGTCCTGACTTTC
v_call: TRBV9; d_call: -; j_call: TRBJ1-2; clone_size: -; cdr3_aa: CASSLLPDRTPIYGYTF; cdr3_nt: TGTGCCAGCAGCCTCCTACCTGACAGGACACCGATCTATGGCTACACCTTC
v_call: TRBV30; d_call: TRBD1; j_call: TRBJ2-1; clone_size: -; cdr3_aa: CATSGTGTYNEQFF; cdr3_nt: TGTGCCACATCCGGGACAGGAACTTACAATGAGCAGTTCTTC
v_call: TRBV4-1; d_call: -; j_call: TRBJ1-1; clone_size: once; cdr3_aa: CASSQERVSTEAFF; cdr3_nt: TGCGCCAGCAGCCAAGAGAGGGTCAGCACTGAAGCTTTCTTT
v_call: TRBV6-1; d_call: -; j_call: TRBJ1-2; clone_size: -; cdr3_aa: CATTLVPPNYGYTF; cdr3_nt: TGTGCCACTACCCTAGTCCCTCCTAACTATGGCTACACCTTC
v_call: TRBV27; d_call: -; j_call: TRBJ1-1; clone_size: -; cdr3_aa: CASSFLQGEAFF; cdr3_nt: TGTGCCAGCAGTTTTTTACAGGGTGAAGCTTTCTTT
v_call: TRBV5-6; d_call: -; j_call: TRBJ1-2; clone_size: -; cdr3_aa: CASSLVAGGFYGYTF; cdr3_nt: TGTGCCAGCAGCTTAGTCGCAGGTGGCTTCTATGGCTACACCTTC
v_call: TRBV2; d_call: -; j_call: TRBJ2-5; clone_size: -; cdr3_aa: CASSETAGGTQYF; cdr3_nt: TGTGCCAGCAGTGAGACAGCCGGGGGGACCCAGTACTTC
v_call: TRBV27; d_call: TRBD2; j_call: TRBJ2-1; clone_size: -; cdr3_aa: CASSEPGLNNEQFF; cdr3_nt: TGTGCCAGCAGCGAGCCGGGACTAAACAATGAGCAGTTCTTC
v_call: TRBV18; d_call: TRBD1; j_call: TRBJ2-1; clone_size: -; cdr3_aa: CASSPYRDRPNEQFF; cdr3_nt: TGTGCCAGCTCACCATATAGGGACAGACCCAATGAGCAGTTCTTC
v_call: TRBV6-5; d_call: TRBD1; j_call: TRBJ1-4; clone_size: once; cdr3_aa: CASSRTGAANEKLFF; cdr3_nt: TGTGCCAGCAGTCGGACAGGGGCGGCTAATGAAAAACTGTTTTTT
v_call: TRBV11-2; d_call: TRBD1; j_call: TRBJ1-2; clone_size: -; cdr3_aa: CASSLEMGTVGYTF; cdr3_nt: TGTGCCAGCAGCTTAGAAATGGGGACAGTTGGCTACACCTTC
v_call: TRBV4-2; d_call: TRBD2; j_call: TRBJ2-7; clone_size: few; cdr3_aa: CASSQDRAGGYEQYF; cdr3_nt: TGTGCCAGCAGCCAAGATCGAGCGGGGGGTTACGAGCAGTACTTC
v_call: TRBV29-1; d_call: TRBD2; j_call: TRBJ2-1; clone_size: -; cdr3_aa: CSVVSGRAVNEQFF; cdr3_nt: TGCAGCGTTGTTAGCGGGAGGGCCGTCAATGAGCAGTTCTTC
v_call: TRBV28; d_call: -; j_call: TRBJ1-1; clone_size: -; cdr3_aa: CASSFPTRNTEAFF; cdr3_nt: TGTGCCAGCAGTTTCCCGACACGGAACACTGAAGCTTTCTTT
v_call: TRBV7-9; d_call: -; j_call: TRBJ1-4; clone_size: -; cdr3_aa: CASSPSTVAGKGKLFF; cdr3_nt: TGTGCCAGCAGCCCATCGACAGTGGCAGGGAAGGGAAAACTGTTTTTT
v_call: TRBV6-5; d_call: TRBD1; j_call: TRBJ2-7; clone_size: -; cdr3_aa: CASSGQGGPYEQYF; cdr3_nt: TGTGCCAGCAGTGGACAGGGGGGTCCCTACGAGCAGTACTTC
v_call: TRBV7-2; d_call: -; j_call: TRBJ1-2; clone_size: -; cdr3_aa: CASSLAATEPNYGYTF; cdr3_nt: TGTGCCAGCAGCTTAGCTGCGACAGAGCCTAACTATGGCTACACCTTC
v_call: TRBV19; d_call: TRBD1; j_call: TRBJ1-5; clone_size: -; cdr3_aa: CASTMLGGPLNQPQHF; cdr3_nt: TGTGCCAGTACCATGCTAGGGGGCCCTCTCAATCAGCCCCAGCATTTT
v_call: TRBV19; d_call: -; j_call: TRBJ2-7; clone_size: -; cdr3_aa: CATSTGAYEQYF; cdr3_nt: TGTGCCACCTCGACAGGAGCCTACGAGCAGTACTTC
v_call: TRBV10-3; d_call: TRBD1; j_call: TRBJ1-1; clone_size: -; cdr3_aa: CAISRQGARNTEAFF; cdr3_nt: TGTGCCATCAGTAGACAGGGGGCGAGGAACACTGAAGCTTTCTTT
v_call: TRBV6-1; d_call: TRBD2; j_call: TRBJ2-1; clone_size: few; cdr3_aa: CASGPASGIPNEQFF; cdr3_nt: TGTGCCAGCGGGCCCGCTAGCGGGATACCCAATGAGCAGTTCTTC
v_call: TRBV7-9; d_call: TRBD1; j_call: TRBJ2-2; clone_size: -; cdr3_aa: CASSLVQGATGELFF; cdr3_nt: TGTGCCAGCAGCTTAGTTCAGGGGGCCACCGGGGAGCTGTTTTTT
v_call: TRBV7-9; d_call: TRBD2; j_call: TRBJ2-2; clone_size: -; cdr3_aa: CASSSPTSGGITGELFF; cdr3_nt: TGTGCCAGCAGCTCCCCCACTAGCGGGGGGATCACCGGGGAGCTGTTTTTT
v_call: TRBV30; d_call: -; j_call: TRBJ2-3; clone_size: -; cdr3_aa: CAWSVLTDTQYF; cdr3_nt: TGTGCCTGGAGTGTACTGACAGATACGCAGTATTTT
v_call: TRBV23-1; d_call: -; j_call: TRBJ1-1; clone_size: once; cdr3_aa: CASSHSQGQNTEAFF; cdr3_nt: TGCGCCAGCAGTCATTCTCAAGGACAGAACACTGAAGCTTTCTTT
v_call: TRBV28; d_call: -; j_call: TRBJ1-1; clone_size: few; cdr3_aa: CASSLNRMNTEAFF; cdr3_nt: TGTGCCAGCAGTTTGAACAGAATGAACACTGAAGCTTTCTTT
v_call: TRBV7-8; d_call: TRBD1; j_call: TRBJ1-1; clone_size: -; cdr3_aa: CASSHPDRGGTEAFF; cdr3_nt: TGTGCCAGCAGCCACCCGGACAGGGGCGGCACTGAAGCTTTCTTT
v_call: TRBV4-3; d_call: TRBD1; j_call: TRBJ1-2; clone_size: -; cdr3_aa: CASSQEGQRGYGYTF; cdr3_nt: TGCGCCAGCAGCCAGGAGGGACAGAGGGGCTATGGCTACACCTTC
v_call: TRBV9; d_call: -; j_call: TRBJ1-3; clone_size: once; cdr3_aa: CASSVTGSGNTIYF; cdr3_nt: TGTGCCAGCAGCGTCACTGGCTCTGGAAACACCATATATTTT
v_call: TRBV7-6; d_call: TRBD2; j_call: TRBJ2-3; clone_size: once; cdr3_aa: CASSPRESGRDTQYF; cdr3_nt: TGTGCCAGCAGCCCGCGGGAGAGCGGGAGGGATACGCAGTATTTT
v_call: TRBV7-9; d_call: -; j_call: TRBJ2-3; clone_size: -; cdr3_aa: CASSLGNSREGDTQYF; cdr3_nt: TGTGCCAGCAGCTTAGGTAACTCCCGCGAGGGAGATACGCAGTATTTT
v_call: TRBV18; d_call: -; j_call: TRBJ2-7; clone_size: few; cdr3_aa: CASSPAGISGLGEQYF; cdr3_nt: TGTGCCAGCTCACCGGCGGGGATCTCGGGTTTAGGCGAGCAGTACTTC
v_call: TRBV7-9; d_call: -; j_call: TRBJ2-3; clone_size: -; cdr3_aa: CASSPYYPSTDTQYF; cdr3_nt: TGTGCCAGCAGCCCTTACTACCCTAGCACAGATACGCAGTATTTT
v_call: TRBV5-1; d_call: -; j_call: TRBJ1-1; clone_size: -; cdr3_aa: CASRGDTMNTEAFF; cdr3_nt: TGCGCCAGCAGGGGGGACACAATGAACACTGAAGCTTTCTTT
v_call: TRBV30; d_call: TRBD1; j_call: TRBJ1-2; clone_size: -; cdr3_aa: CAWSRISGTGNGYTF; cdr3_nt: TGTGCCTGGAGCAGAATCTCCGGGACAGGGAATGGCTACACCTTC
v_call: TRBV7-6; d_call: TRBD2; j_call: TRBJ2-7; clone_size: -; cdr3_aa: CASSLGGLAGGHEQYF; cdr3_nt: TGTGCCAGCAGCTTAGGCGGGCTAGCGGGAGGTCACGAGCAGTACTTC
v_call: TRBV6-5; d_call: TRBD1; j_call: TRBJ2-5; clone_size: -; cdr3_aa: CASSFRGRETQYF; cdr3_nt: TGTGCCAGCAGTTTCAGGGGGCGGGAGACCCAGTACTTC
v_call: TRBV25-1; d_call: -; j_call: TRBJ2-1; clone_size: few; cdr3_aa: CASSDLRPGSYNEQFF; cdr3_nt: TGTGCCAGCAGTGATCTAAGGCCTGGGAGTTACAATGAGCAGTTCTTC
v_call: TRBV6-5; d_call: -; j_call: TRBJ1-1; clone_size: few; cdr3_aa: CYHGGRTEAFF; cdr3_nt: TGTTACCACGGAGGGAGGACTGAAGCTTTCTTT
v_call: TRBV4-3; d_call: TRBD1; j_call: TRBJ1-1; clone_size: -; cdr3_aa: CASSQDPGQKNTEAFF; cdr3_nt: TGCGCCAGCAGCCAAGATCCGGGACAGAAGAACACTGAAGCTTTCTTT
v_call: TRBV9; d_call: TRBD1; j_call: TRBJ1-1; clone_size: -; cdr3_aa: CASSARQGNTEAFF; cdr3_nt: TGTGCCAGCAGCGCCCGACAGGGGAACACTGAAGCTTTCTTT
v_call: TRBV4-3; d_call: -; j_call: TRBJ1-2; clone_size: -; cdr3_aa: CASSQDGRGLGYTF; cdr3_nt: TGCGCCAGCAGCCAAGACGGCAGGGGCCTTGGCTACACCTTC
v_call: TRBV6-6; d_call: TRBD1; j_call: TRBJ2-1; clone_size: few; cdr3_aa: CAIRTGTGHNEQFF; cdr3_nt: TGTGCCATCAGAACCGGGACAGGTCACAATGAGCAGTTCTTC
v_call: TRBV2; d_call: TRBD1; j_call: TRBJ1-2; clone_size: -; cdr3_aa: CASSFNPGQPNYGYTF; cdr3_nt: TGTGCCAGCAGTTTCAACCCGGGACAGCCAAACTATGGCTACACCTTC
v_call: TRBV30; d_call: -; j_call: TRBJ1-4; clone_size: -; cdr3_aa: CAWSVDQGGREKLFF; cdr3_nt: TGTGCCTGGAGCGTAGATCAGGGTGGTAGGGAAAAACTGTTTTTT